This T cell receptor (beta chain) was identified in a study of OX40 agonist ivuxolimab in advanced cancers. The CDR3 consists of 16 residues. Germline-derived CDR1 and CDR2 are SNHLY and FYNNEI. Trimming left V 3 bases short and J 4 bases short, with 18 bases between. The repertoire was sequenced with immunoSEQ multiplex PCR; TCRdb's copy has only in-frame clones and lacks some. The profile shows 60,000 to 85,000 clones, about 88% of them singletons. Peripheral blood came from all dose cohorts at three timepoints. The receptor's source is an adult with an advanced solid tumor such as melanoma, head and neck, liver or kidney cancer. Sequenced material: CD4+ or CD8+ T cells sorted from blood, taken in a trial of the OX40 agonist ivuxolimab. The chain has TRBV2 and TRBJ1-2; D is unclear. The CDR3 reads CASSDTVGEGSYGYTF. The CDR3 DNA sequence: TGTGCCAGCAGTGACACGGTGGGTGAGGGCAGCTATGGCTACACCTTC.